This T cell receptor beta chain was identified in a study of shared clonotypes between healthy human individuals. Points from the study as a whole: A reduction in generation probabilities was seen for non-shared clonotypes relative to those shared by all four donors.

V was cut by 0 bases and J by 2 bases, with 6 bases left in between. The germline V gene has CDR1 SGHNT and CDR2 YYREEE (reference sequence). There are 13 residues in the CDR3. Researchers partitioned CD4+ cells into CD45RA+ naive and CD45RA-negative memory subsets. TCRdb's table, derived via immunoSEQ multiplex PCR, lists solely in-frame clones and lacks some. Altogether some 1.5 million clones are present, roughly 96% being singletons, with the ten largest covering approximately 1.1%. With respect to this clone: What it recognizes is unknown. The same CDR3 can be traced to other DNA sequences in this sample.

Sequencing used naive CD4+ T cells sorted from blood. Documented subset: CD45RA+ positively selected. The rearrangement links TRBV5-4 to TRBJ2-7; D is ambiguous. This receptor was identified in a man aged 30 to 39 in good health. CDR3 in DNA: TGTGCCAGCAGCTTGGACAGCACCTACGAGCAGTACTTC. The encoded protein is CASSLDSTYEQYF.